Each of the 10 T cell receptor beta chains below was sequenced from the same sample in a study of blood T cell repertoires in COVID-19. Clones were sequenced by immunoSEQ multiplex PCR, and TCRdb holds only the in-frame ones, with some missing. In the table there are 200,000 to 250,000 clones, roughly 84% of which are singletons. Material for sequencing was PBMCs or T cells enriched from blood (not recorded which). Receptors were obtained from a woman aged 35 to 49 who had recovered from COVID-19.

This clone was counted between two and nine times. The chain links TRBV12-3 or TRBV12-4 to TRBJ1-1, with D possibly being TRBD1 (6 bases). The CDR3 sequence is 13 residues long. The V end was cut by 6 bases, the J end by 3 bases, with 11 bases between. The CDR3 DNA reads as TGTGCCAGCAGCAATACAGGGTACACTGAAGCTTTCTTT. This translates into CASSNTGYTEAFF.

The chain recombines TRBV28 with TRBJ1-1; 7 nucleotides match TRBD1. Trimming removed 4 bases from V and 2 bases from J; junction bases left unmatched: 7. The CDR3 covers 15 residues. CDR1 and CDR2 from the germline V gene are MDHEN and SYDVKM. Here the CDR3 reads CASSSTGTVNTEAFF. The CDR3 nucleotides are TGTGCCAGCAGTTCCACCGGGACAGTAAACACTGAAGCTTTCTTT.

This chain joins TRBV23-1 and TRBJ1-5; TRBD1 is a possible D gene (5 bases). TRBV23-1 is given ORF status, its function remaining uncertain. V was trimmed by 9 bases and J by 0 bases, leaving 12 bases between them. The CDR3 extends over 14 amino acids. CDR3 sequence (DNA): TGCGCCAGTTCCCAGGGCTATAGCAATCAGCCCCAGCATTTT. As protein: CASSQGYSNQPQHF.

This rearrangement joins TRBV18 to TRBJ2-7; D is unresolved. Germline lookup yields CDR1 KGHSH and CDR2 LQKENI. V was trimmed by 3 bases and J by 0 bases, leaving 9 bases between them. CDR3 size: 14 residues. CDR3 bases: TGTGCCAGCTCACCGGGCCAGAGCTCCTACGAGCAGTACTTC. This translates into CASSPGQSSYEQYF.

This clone was counted between two and nine times. V usage is TRBV5-6 and J usage is TRBJ2-5; a possible D gene is TRBD2 (6 bases). This CDR3 comprises 13 residues. The germline CDR1 and CDR2 sequences are SGHDT and YYEEEE. Trimming shortened V by 1 base and J by 7 bases, and 11 bases separated the two germline ends. CDR3 coding DNA: TGTGCCAGCAGCTTGACGCGGGAAGGGACCCAGTACTTC. It is translated as CASSLTREGTQYF.

This rearrangement joins TRBV11-2 to TRBJ2-1; TRBD2 agrees at 7 bases. The germline CDR1 and CDR2 sequences are SGHAT and FQNNGV. This CDR3 region has 13 residues. The trim removed 3 bases at V and 9 bases at J, leaving 5 bases unmatched. In DNA, the CDR3 is TGTGCCAGCAGCTTGCGGGAGCGGGGTGAGCAGTTCTTC. It codes for CASSLRERGEQFF.

A single count supports this clone. The chain joins TRBV7-2 to TRBJ2-3; 12 positions agree with TRBD1. The CDR3 runs 17 residues. Germline V CDR1 and CDR2: SGHTA, FQGNSA. After removal of 1 base from V and 3 bases from J, the junction contained 5 bases not matched to a gene. The CDR3 bases are TGTGCCAGCAGCTTAGAACCGGGACAGGGGGCGACAGATACGCAGTATTTT. Encoded protein: CASSLEPGQGATDTQYF. Supplemented by reference TRBV7-2 and TRBJ2-3, the full variable domain reads GAGVSQSPSNKVTEKGKDVELRCDPISGHTALYWYRQSLGQGLEFLIYFQGNSAPDKSGLPSDRFSAERTGGSVSTLTIQRTQQEDSAVYLCASSLEPGQGATDTQYFGPGTRLTVL.

The chain recombines TRBV6-6 with TRBJ1-1; D remains unclear. V lost 6 bases to trimming and J lost 0 bases, with 5 bases between them. This CDR3 spans 12 amino acids. Germline assignment: CDR1 MNHNY and CDR2 SVGAGI (reference sequence). The CDR3 nucleotides read TGTGCCAGCAGCTTTATGAACACTGAAGCTTTCTTT. This sequence encodes CASSFMNTEAFF.

The gene calls are TRBV3-1 (or the pseudogene TRBV3-2) and TRBJ2-5, with a tentative D call TRBD2 (5 bases). Trimming stripped 0 bases from V and 3 bases from J, with 14 bases between. The CDR3 is 16 residues long. Germline CDR1 and CDR2: LGHDT and YNNKEL (reference sequence). The CDR3 loop reads CASSQDYASSKETQYF. The CDR3 DNA is TGTGCCAGCAGCCAAGACTACGCTAGCAGTAAAGAGACCCAGTACTTC.

A single count supports this clone. The chain is built from TRBV15 and TRBJ2-3; D ambiguous. The V end lost 1 base, the J end lost 0 bases, and 11 bases lay between the germline ends. Germline CDR1 and CDR2: LNHNV and YYDKDF (reference sequence). The CDR3 sequence is 16 residues long. The CDR3 sequence is CATSRGLAASTDTQYF. The CDR3 coding sequence is TGTGCCACCAGCAGAGGGTTAGCAGCTAGCACAGATACGCAGTATTTT.